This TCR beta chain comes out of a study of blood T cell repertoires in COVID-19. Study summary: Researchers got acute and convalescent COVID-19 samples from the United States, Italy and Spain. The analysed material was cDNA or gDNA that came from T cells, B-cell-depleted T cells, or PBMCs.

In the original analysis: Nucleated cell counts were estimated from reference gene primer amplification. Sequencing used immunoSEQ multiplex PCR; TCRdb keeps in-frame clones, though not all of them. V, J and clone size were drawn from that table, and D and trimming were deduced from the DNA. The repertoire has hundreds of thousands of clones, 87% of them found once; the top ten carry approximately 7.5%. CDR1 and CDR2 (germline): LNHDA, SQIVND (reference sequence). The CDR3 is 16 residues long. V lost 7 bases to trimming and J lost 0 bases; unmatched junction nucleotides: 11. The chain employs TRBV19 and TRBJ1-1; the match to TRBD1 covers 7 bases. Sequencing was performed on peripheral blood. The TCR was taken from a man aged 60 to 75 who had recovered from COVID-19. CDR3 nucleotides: TGTGCCAGTACCTTTAGGGCAGGGGGAATGAACACTGAAGCTTTCTTT. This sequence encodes CASTFRAGGMNTEAFF.